This T cell receptor (beta chain) was captured in a study of cytomegalovirus exposure and HLA in healthy donors (dated by TCRdb to about 2017). The study in broad terms: In an earlier analysis of under 750 of the donors, roughly 300 Gb of sequence data and approximately 120 million unique TCR beta sequences from approximately 180 million T cells were reported. An early release covering approximately 600 HLA-typed donors comprised about 290 gigabases of sequencing data and around 85 million unique TCR sequences. Donor age, sex, ethnicity and CMV serostatus were collected together with the repertoire data. The study aimed to test whether cataloging public T cell receptors could reveal signatures of past pathogen exposure. To decide whether each TCR beta V gene segment behaved as functional or pseudogenic, an earlier analysis of approximately 590 of the donors relied on high-throughput TCR beta sequencing. In a later analysis, previously published TCR beta repertoires from 670 or so donors were re-analyzed and high-resolution HLA genotyping was added so that TCR occurrence patterns could be studied. The study combined high-throughput TCR immunosequencing, statistical association of individual TCRs with disease status, and machine learning to predict cytomegalovirus infection status. The T cell repertoires of 666 subjects were profiled by immunosequencing and related to cytomegalovirus serostatus. The genetic ancestry cluster associated with self-reported Caucasian donors included about four fifths of the 398 genotyped donors. Class I and class II HLA loci were covered by the typing at four-digit resolution. On average, roughly 200,000 unique TCR beta nucleotide sequences were sequenced per donor among more than 350 genotyped donors of the cohort, with roughly 18% of those sequences being non-productive. Five DR-DQ haplotypes were treated as single units for association and clustering because of strong linkage in the cohort. Every discovery cohort repertoire had been produced on one sequencing platform. A later genetic analysis took genome-wide SNP genotypes for about 55% of the roughly 700 donors and used that subset as a discovery cohort. The number of donors typed differed by locus, with about 629-630 for A, B, C, DRB1 and DQB1, 522 for DQA1, over 600 for DPA1, and over 400 for DPB1. Besides the first cohort of about 730 subjects, a separate validation cohort made up of over a hundred different subjects was used. Rather than using new phenotypic data, the later analysis identified candidate immune exposures from TCR beta sequences and from how often those sequences occurred across donors.

Summary of the overall study and its limitations: Some IMGT-functional V segments, including TRBV6-2 and TRBV6-3, could not be distinguished by the 87-base-pair reads and were therefore excluded. A later genetic analysis reported fewer N-insertions in productive TCRs among donors in an Asian-associated ancestry cluster than the roughly 700-donor mean. Cytomegalovirus status was reported to be diagnosed by the classifier with high specificity and sensitivity in both the original and validation cohorts. According to a later analysis, most CMV-associated TCR beta chains appeared to be HLA-restricted, and the HLA associations seemed to be driven largely by CMV exposure. In a later analysis, 16,951 TCR beta sequences were associated with specific HLA alleles at a false discovery rate of 0.05. In a later analysis, HLA-associated TCR beta chains were found to be more clonally expanded and to have lower generation probabilities than equally common non-associated chains. Because HLA typing was unavailable for some donors at each locus, only the typed subset was used in association tests. Assigning TCR associations to individual alleles was difficult when HLA alleles, especially DR and DQ, strongly co-occurred. Broadly in line with IMGT annotations, most TCR beta V segments showed up in productive rearrangements about 90% or about 30% of the time in an earlier analysis of several hundred of the donors. A cluster of highly shared sequence variants was judged likely to represent a technical artifact of the sequencing pipeline. Roughly uniform sequencing depth across donors was assumed in presence/absence analyses, although this assumption may not hold. An association between a missense DCLRE1C variant and V-gene and J-gene trimming of TCR beta chains was found in a later genetic analysis and replicated in an independent cohort. In a later analysis, the rate of TCR association differed among HLA loci, with DRB1 alleles having the most associated TCRs and HLA-C alleles having the fewest. According to a later analysis, parvovirus B19, influenza, CMV and Epstein-Barr virus appeared linked to several top co-occurrence clusters. A further reported finding was that TCR beta sequences accurately predicted the HLA-A and HLA-B alleles for most subjects in the first cohort. While some public TCRs were present in many individuals, most TCR sequences turned up only very rarely across donors. The only immune exposure information available for the cohort was CMV serostatus. This cohort had only TCR beta chains sequenced, and the lack of alpha or paired-chain data limited which features could be detected. Over 15 rarely observed V segments, including chromosome 9 orphons, were excluded from the earlier analysis of approximately 500 of the donors because counts were too low. The study listed around 160 TCR beta chains as associated with cytomegalovirus. In vitro tests confirmed that a few of the cytomegalovirus-associated TCR beta chains recognize cytomegalovirus antigens. Linkage disequilibrium might explain the correlated functional status among segregating V segments, but an unknown experimental factor could not be ruled out. The authors suggested that the approach could potentially be generalized to other disease states and immunological phenotypes.

Based on the germline V gene (reference sequence), the CDR1 and CDR2 sequences are SEHNR and FQNEAQ. V and J lose 1 base and 0 bases, and a span of 3 bases separates them. From cysteine to phenylalanine, the CDR3 is 14 amino acids long. CDR3 DNA is the only sequence kept; it has 42 bases, read in frame from the first base. The cohort was made up of several hundred healthy bone marrow donors. Cohort members were all nominally healthy when sampled, although unrecorded immune exposures were likely present. The donor was CMV seronegative and belonged to the group of around 350 seronegative cohort members. Every donor gave a peripheral blood sample, and the peripheral blood mononuclear cells from that sample were used for TCR beta sequencing. Genomic DNA was extracted from the blood cell samples with the Qiagen DNeasy Blood Extraction Kit. This clone was seen only once. The target of this receptor is not known. Base qualities are not provided; no much larger clone lies one nucleotide away.

The library came from the immunoSEQ multiplex PCR assay. The multiplex PCR relied on a mix of 60 forward primers for TCR Vbeta segments and 13 reverse primers for TCR Jbeta segments. The CDR3 region of rearranged TCR beta genes was amplified from genomic DNA with a multiplex PCR assay. The amplified TCR beta libraries were sequenced on the Illumina HiSeq System as 87-base-pair reads. The source study handled its data this way. A later analysis counted about 76 million unique TCR beta chains across the 670 or so repertoires, and roughly 9.9 million of these chains were shared by at least two donors. Raw reads were error-corrected and collapsed into unique sequences by a nearest-neighbor algorithm in which closely related sequences were merged to remove PCR and sequencing errors. Alignment of CDR3 sequences to IMGT reference sequences was used to assign V, D and J gene segments. For a sequence to be retained, a match of at least six nucleotides was required to both a V gene segment and a J gene segment. Rearrangements were called productive when the CDR3 lacked stop codons and stayed in frame with V and J; all others were non-productive. CDR3 was defined according to IMGT convention as the region running from the second conserved V-encoded cysteine to the conserved J-encoded phenylalanine. The earlier analysis of 550 to 650 of the donors excluded any sequence lacking an unambiguous match to a single V gene segment. In an earlier analysis of 587 of the donors, V segments were called functional above 56.7% productive rearrangements and were called segregating when the between-donor standard deviation exceeded 5%. To diagnose cytomegalovirus status from the catalog of TCR beta chain sequences, a statistical classification framework was built. In a later analysis, TCR nucleotide sequences were compared against IMGT/GENE-DB human TR gene sequences so that V and J genes could be assigned. A later analysis assigned CDR3 sequences and most-parsimonious VDJ recombination scenarios with the TCRdist pipeline. In a later analysis, each TCR beta chain was defined by its CDR3 amino acid sequence together with its V-gene family, and reads lacking a unique V-gene family were excluded. A later analysis removed 592 highly shared, low-generation-probability nucleotide sequences to deal with suspected cross-contamination and a sequencing artifact. A later analysis calculated a clonal expansion index for each public chain from normalized within-repertoire ranks of inferred template counts. In a later analysis, generation probabilities were computed using a VDJ recombination model fitted to out-of-frame rearrangements, and the results were checked against IGoR. In a later analysis, TCR-TCR, TCR-HLA and TCR-CMV co-occurrence was scored with hypergeometric tests, and a repertoire-size bias correction was applied to TCR pairs. False discovery rates were estimated in a later analysis by permuting HLA or CMV assignments 20 times. In a later analysis, co-occurring TCRs were grouped using DBSCAN, and TCRdist sequence similarity was added for clustering within HLA-allele-positive subsets. For co-occurrence clustering, repertoires with fewer than 30,000 or more than 120,000 public chains were excluded, along with roughly 5 repertoires with anomalous nucleotide sharing. Here the immuneACCESS table is served through TCRdb, limited to in-frame sequences with V and J called. Missing clones are a known gap in these copies; in checked studies unresolved V genes cover under half, and the rest lacks a known reason. That table furnishes V, J and clone size, whereas the DNA furnished D and trimming. Across this sample there are about 200,000 clones, with about four fifths seen only once. The top ten clonotypes cover around 2.8% of the sample.

The TCR originated in a man younger than 45 in good health and CMV-seronegative. The V gene is TRBV7-9 and the J gene is TRBJ1-4; no D gene can be assigned with confidence. The sequencing input was PBMCs. The CDR3 region: CASSLGATNEKLFF. In nucleotides, the sequence is TGTGCCAGCAGCTTAGGAGCAACTAATGAAAAACTGTTTTTT.